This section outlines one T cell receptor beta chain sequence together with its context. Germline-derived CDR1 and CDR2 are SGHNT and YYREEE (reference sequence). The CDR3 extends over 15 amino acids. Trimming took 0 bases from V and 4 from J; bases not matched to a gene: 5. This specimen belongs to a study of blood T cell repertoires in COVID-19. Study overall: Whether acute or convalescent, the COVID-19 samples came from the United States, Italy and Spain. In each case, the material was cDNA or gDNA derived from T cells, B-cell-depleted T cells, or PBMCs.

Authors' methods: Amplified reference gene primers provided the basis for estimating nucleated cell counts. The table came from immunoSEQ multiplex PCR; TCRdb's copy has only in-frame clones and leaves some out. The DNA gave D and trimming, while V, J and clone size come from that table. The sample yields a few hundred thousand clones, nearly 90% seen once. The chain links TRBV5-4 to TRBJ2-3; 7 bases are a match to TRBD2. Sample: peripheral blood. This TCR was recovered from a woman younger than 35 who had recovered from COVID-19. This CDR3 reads CASSLGGSGSDTQYF. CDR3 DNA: TGTGCCAGCAGCTTGGGTGGTAGCGGGTCAGATACGCAGTATTTT.